This T cell receptor beta chain emerged from a study of T cell repertoires in cytomegalovirus infection. Whole-study context: Use of recently identified HLA-C-restricted and well-studied HLA-B-restricted CMV epitopes was part of the study. CMV infection and matching HLA type were both indicated by public TCR beta signatures. Study findings and constraints: The response measured ex vivo was dominated by TCR beta clonotypes (HLA-C-restricted and CMV-specific). The cumulative frequency of public TCR beta families distinguished individuals who carried CMV together with the relevant HLA.

From germline, CDR1 is SNHLY and CDR2 FYNNEI. CDR3 length: 15 amino acids. V lost 6 bases and J lost 8; bases outside the gene matches: 11. In the case of this clonotype: Antigen specificity is unknown.

TCRdb independently ran MiXCR on the reads; one entry per CDR3 protein. This sample carries about 830,000 distinct CDR3 sequences, about 30% of them seen once, and the ten largest clones take 9.5% to 15%. The sequencing used cultured CD8+ T cells from PBMCs, collected from culture after CMV antigen stimulation. The chain couples TRBV2 to TRBJ2-1; 9 bases match TRBD1. This TCR was sampled from a human donor in good health (CMV status not recorded). Some clones in this sample may be carry-over from other donors' samples. Here the CDR3 reads CASRRGQGTTDEQFF. The CDR3 DNA reads as TGTGCCAGCAGAAGGGGACAGGGCACGACCGATGAGCAGTTCTTC.